Shown below are 17 T cell receptor beta chains from a single sample sequenced in a study of T-cell reconstitution after alpha-beta-depleted transplantation in children. As it was prepared, the TCRbeta library received unique molecular identifiers. TCRdb re-called the PCR reads through MiXCR, storing one row per CDR3 protein. The sample includes hundreds of thousands of distinct CDR3 sequences, more than 20% of them seen just once. The source material was PBMCs, mostly from graft donor cells, sampled 360 days after TCRalphabeta/CD19-depleted stem cell transplant. Receptors were obtained from a female patient aged 2-9 years who had a stem cell transplant for congenital amegakaryocytic thrombocytopenia, so the T cells may come from the graft donor.

This clonotype showed up just a few times. The CDR3 bases are TGTGCCAGCAGCTTCCGGGGACCCCGCAATGAGCAGTTCTTC. Translated: CASSFRGPRNEQFF. The J gene is TRBJ2-1, the V gene TRBV7-2; D is tentatively TRBD1 or TRBD2 (5 bases each). The CDR3 contains 14 residues. V gave up 3 bases and J gave up 6 bases, with 12 bases separating them. CDR1 and CDR2 (germline): SGHTA, FQGNSA.

The DNA of the CDR3 is TGTGCCAGCAGCACCCCCCAAGTGGGAGGTACGCAGTATTTT. This sequence encodes CASSTPQVGGTQYF. The chain couples TRBV11-2 to TRBJ2-3; D may be TRBD2 (6 bases). The ends were cut back, 5 bases at V and 8 bases at J, with 17 bases in the middle. The CDR3 runs 14 residues. In germline, CDR1 is SGHAT, CDR2 FQNNGV.

Only a few counts were recorded for this clonotype. V is TRBV5-1 and J is TRBJ1-2, with D tentatively TRBD1 (6 bases). This CDR3 is 14 amino acids long. Germline loops: CDR1 SGHRS, CDR2 YFSETQ. Trimming stripped 0 bases from V and 8 bases from J, with 14 bases between. The CDR3 nucleotides are TGCGCCAGCAGCTTGGACGCCTTACAGGGAGGCTACACCTTC. Protein product: CASSLDALQGGYTF.

The rearrangement uses TRBV4-3 and TRBJ1-2; D call uncertain. The CDR3 consists of 15 residues. Germline lookup yields CDR1 LGHNA and CDR2 YSLEER. The V gene lost 0 bases and the J gene lost 5 bases, with 13 bases spanning the gap. The CDR3 DNA is TGCGCCAGCAGCCAAGAAAATGTTGCGGGGTATGGCTACACCTTC. The encoded protein is CASSQENVAGYGYTF.

The V and J genes are TRBV20-1 and TRBJ1-4; D gene ambiguous. The germline V gene has CDR1 DFQATT and CDR2 SNEGSKA (reference sequence). The CDR3 sequence is 13 residues long. Trimming took 5 bases from V and 7 from J, leaving 14 bases between them. The DNA of the CDR3 is TGCAGTGCTGGTGCTGGGGTTAGTGAAAAACTGTTTTTT. Protein: CSAGAGVSEKLFF.

The sample holds a few counts of this clonotype. The gene calls are TRBV12-3 or TRBV12-4 and TRBJ2-2; TRBD1 agrees at 9 bases. The CDR3 is made up of 17 amino acids. Trimming cost V 2 bases and J 6 bases; bases outside gene matches: 10. CDR3 amino acids: CASSLIWTGEVSGELFF. In nucleotides, the CDR3 is TGTGCCAGCAGTTTAATCTGGACAGGGGAGGTTTCCGGGGAGCTGTTTTTT.

Turning to this clonotype: Being one base from a much bigger clone, this may be a read error. The rearrangement joins TRBV25-1 to TRBJ2-7, with no clear D. CDR1 is MGHDK and CDR2 is SYGVNS in the germline V gene. The CDR3 consists of 10 residues. Trimming removed 4 bases at V and 12 bases at J, with 10 bases between. CDR3 region: CASSGRGVYF. CDR3 DNA: TGTGCCAGCAGTGGGAGAGGAGTGTACTTC.

This chain links TRBV7-2 with TRBJ1-2; D gene unclear. V lost 5 bases and J lost 6, with 19 bases in between. Germline CDR1 is SGHTA and CDR2 is FQGNSA. The CDR3 sequence is 15 residues long. The CDR3 nucleotides read TGTGCCAGCAGCCCCAGGAGGAGATCCTTAGATGGCTACACCTTC. It is translated as CASSPRRRSLDGYTF.

This chain joins TRBV20-1 and TRBJ2-1; 8 bases fit TRBD2. Germline V CDR1 and CDR2: DFQATT, SNEGSKA (reference sequence). Losses at the gene ends were 0 bases for V and 0 bases for J; bases not matched to a gene: 7. There are 17 residues in the CDR3. DNA for the CDR3: TGCAGTGCTAGAGATTTAAGCGGGGGTAGCTCCTACAATGAGCAGTTCTTC. This translates into CSARDLSGGSSYNEQFF.

The gene calls are TRBV20-1 and TRBJ2-7; D is uncertain. V lost 0 bases to trimming and J lost 2 bases, with 8 bases between them. The CDR3 sequence is 13 residues long. The germline CDR1 and CDR2 sequences are DFQATT and SNEGSKA (reference sequence). CDR3 amino acids: CSARDSPAYEQYF. In nucleotides, the CDR3 is TGCAGTGCTAGAGACAGCCCTGCCTACGAGCAGTACTTC.

A single count supports this clonotype. J is TRBJ2-1 and V is TRBV7-8, with 7 bases lining up with TRBD1. The germline V gene encodes CDR1 SGHVS and CDR2 FQNEAQ. The V and J ends lost 7 bases and 5 bases, in that order; junction bases with no gene match: 8. The length of the CDR3 is 14 residues. DNA for the CDR3: TGTGCCAGCACCCCCGGACAGGTGAACAATGAGCAGTTCTTC. Protein product: CASTPGQVNNEQFF.

This clonotype has only a few counts. The chain carries TRBV10-3 and TRBJ2-1, with 9 bases matching TRBD1. Germline V gene sequence: CDR1 ENHRY, CDR2 SYGVKD. The CDR3 length is 18 residues. The V and J ends lost 11 bases and 8 bases, in that order; junction bases with no gene match: 25. The CDR3 loop reads CAASPRTGVGPLWDEQFF. DNA of the CDR3: TGTGCCGCCTCCCCTAGGACAGGGGTGGGGCCCCTATGGGATGAGCAGTTCTTC.

The J gene is TRBJ2-3, the V gene TRBV20-1, with 9 positions matching TRBD2. Germline assignment: CDR1 DFQATT and CDR2 SNEGSKA (reference sequence). CDR3 length: 13 residues. The V segment lost 3 bases and the J segment 4 bases; nucleotides outside the gene matches: 2. The CDR3 region is CSASSGSADTQYF. In nucleotides, the CDR3 is TGCAGTGCTAGTAGCGGGAGTGCAGATACGCAGTATTTT.

In this sample, this clonotype turned up many times. The V gene is TRBV4-3, the J gene TRBJ2-7, with 13 bases lining up with TRBD2. The J segment lost 3 bases and the V segment lost 2 bases, leaving 10 bases of the junction unmatched. Germline lookup yields CDR1 LGHNA and CDR2 YSLEER. The CDR3 has 18 residues. CDR3 in amino acids: CASSQHYSGLAGVYEQYF. DNA for the CDR3: TGCGCCAGCAGCCAACACTATTCTGGACTAGCGGGAGTCTACGAGCAGTACTTC.

This chain links TRBV11-2 with TRBJ2-7; 9 nucleotides line up with TRBD1. Per germline, CDR1 SGHAT and CDR2 FQNNGV. The V segment lost 2 bases and the J segment 5 bases; nucleotides outside the gene matches: 4. The CDR3 is 14 amino acids. Here the CDR3 reads CASSLTGGWNEQYF. CDR3 bases: TGTGCCAGCAGCTTAACAGGGGGCTGGAACGAGCAGTACTTC.

This clonotype was counted a few times. V is TRBV10-3 and J is TRBJ2-2; D may correspond to TRBD1 or TRBD2 (5 bases each). CDR3 size: 14 residues. Germline V gene sequence: CDR1 ENHRY, CDR2 SYGVKD. V lost 6 bases and J lost 6, with 14 bases in between. The CDR3 protein is CAISRGVGAGELFF. The DNA for the CDR3 is TGTGCCATCAGCCGAGGGGTAGGGGCCGGGGAGCTGTTTTTT.

This clonotype has more than one count but fewer than ten. V gene TRBV6-1 combines with J gene TRBJ2-2, with TRBD2 matching 9 bases. Trimming at V came to 6 bases and at J to 1 base, leaving 9 bases not matched to a gene. Germline lookup yields CDR1 MNHNS and CDR2 SASEGT. The CDR3 covers 17 residues. The CDR3 region has the DNA TGTGCCAGCAGGGGGGGGAAGACTAGCGGGAACACCGGGGAGCTGTTTTTT. Translating it yields CASRGGKTSGNTGELFF.